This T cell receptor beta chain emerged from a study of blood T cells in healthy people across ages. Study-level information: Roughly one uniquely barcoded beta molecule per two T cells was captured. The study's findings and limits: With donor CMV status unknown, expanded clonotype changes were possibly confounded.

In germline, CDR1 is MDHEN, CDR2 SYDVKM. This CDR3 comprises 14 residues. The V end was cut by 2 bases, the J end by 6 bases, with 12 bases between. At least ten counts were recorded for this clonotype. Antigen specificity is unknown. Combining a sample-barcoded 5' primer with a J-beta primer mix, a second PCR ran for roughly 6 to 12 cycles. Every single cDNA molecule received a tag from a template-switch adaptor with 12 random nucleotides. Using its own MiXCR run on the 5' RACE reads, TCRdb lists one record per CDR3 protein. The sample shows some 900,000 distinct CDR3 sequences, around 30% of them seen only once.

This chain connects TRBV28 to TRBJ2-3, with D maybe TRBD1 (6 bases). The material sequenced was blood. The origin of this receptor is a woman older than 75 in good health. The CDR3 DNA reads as TGTGCCAGCAGTTTAGGACAGAGGTCGGATACGCAGTATTTT. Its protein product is CASSLGQRSDTQYF.